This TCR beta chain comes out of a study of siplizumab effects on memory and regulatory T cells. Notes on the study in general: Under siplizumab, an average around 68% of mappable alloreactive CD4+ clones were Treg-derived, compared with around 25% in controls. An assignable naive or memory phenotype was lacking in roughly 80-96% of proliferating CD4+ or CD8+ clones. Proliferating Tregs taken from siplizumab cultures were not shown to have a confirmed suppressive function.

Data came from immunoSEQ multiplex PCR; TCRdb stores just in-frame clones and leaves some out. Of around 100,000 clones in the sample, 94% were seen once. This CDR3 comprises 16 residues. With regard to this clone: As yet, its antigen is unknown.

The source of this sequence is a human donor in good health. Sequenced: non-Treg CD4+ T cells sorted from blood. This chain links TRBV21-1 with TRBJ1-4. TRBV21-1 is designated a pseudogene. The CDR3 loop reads CASSKGDGGTNEKLFF. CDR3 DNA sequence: TGTGCCAGCAGCAAGGGTGATGGGGGGACTAATGAAAAACTGTTTTTT.